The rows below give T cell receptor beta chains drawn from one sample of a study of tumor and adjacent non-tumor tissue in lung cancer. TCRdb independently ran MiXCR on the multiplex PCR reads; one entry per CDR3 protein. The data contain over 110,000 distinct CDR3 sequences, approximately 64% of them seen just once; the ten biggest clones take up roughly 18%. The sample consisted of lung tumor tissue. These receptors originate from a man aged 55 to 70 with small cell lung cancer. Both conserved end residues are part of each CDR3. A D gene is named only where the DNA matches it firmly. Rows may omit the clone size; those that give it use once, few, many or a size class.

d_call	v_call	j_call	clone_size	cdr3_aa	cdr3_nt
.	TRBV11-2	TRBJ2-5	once	CASSLTQSLETQYF	TGTGCCAGCAGCCTAACCCAGAGTTTAGAGACCCAGTACTTC
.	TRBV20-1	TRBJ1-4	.	CSARGGATNEKLFF	TGCAGTGCTAGGGGGGGGGCAACTAATGAAAAACTGTTTTTT
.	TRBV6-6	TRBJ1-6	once	CASSFGSSGNPPLHF	TGTGCCAGCAGTTTTGGGTCTTCAGGGAATCCACCCCTCCACTTC
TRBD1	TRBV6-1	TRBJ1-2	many	CASSRDRDYGYTF	TGTGCCAGCAGCCGGGACAGGGACTATGGCTACACCTTC
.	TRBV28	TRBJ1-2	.	CAGSFGGDGYTF	TGTGCCGGCAGTTTCGGGGGGGATGGCTACACCTTC
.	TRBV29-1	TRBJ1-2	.	CSAGEGGDWNYTF	TGCAGCGCTGGGGAGGGAGGAGATTGGAACTACACCTTC
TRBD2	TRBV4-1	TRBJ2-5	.	CASSQVITSVETQYF	TGCGCCAGCAGCCAAGTAATCACTAGCGTAGAGACCCAGTACTTC
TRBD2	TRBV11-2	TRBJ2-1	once	CVSSPRREGYNEQFF	TGTGTCAGCAGCCCCCGACGGGAGGGTTACAATGAGCAGTTCTTC
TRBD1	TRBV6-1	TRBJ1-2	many	CASRGTGAYGYTF	TGTGCCAGCAGAGGGACAGGGGCGTATGGCTACACCTTC
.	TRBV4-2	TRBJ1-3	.	CASSQDSLPRLGASGNTIYF	TGTGCCAGCAGCCAAGATAGCCTCCCCCGACTCGGGGCCTCTGGAAACACCATATATTTT
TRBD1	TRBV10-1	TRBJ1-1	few	CASRTGAFF	TGCGCTAGCAGGACAGGGGCTTTCTTT
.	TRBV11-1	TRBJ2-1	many	CASSFSGDYNEQFF	TGTGCCAGCAGCTTTAGCGGAGACTACAATGAGCAGTTCTTC
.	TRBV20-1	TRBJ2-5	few	CSARGRQRKETQYF	TGCAGTGCTAGAGGGAGACAGCGAAAAGAGACCCAGTACTTC
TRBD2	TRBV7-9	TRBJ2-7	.	CASAAGGPEQYF	TGTGCCAGCGCAGCGGGAGGGCCCGAGCAGTACTTC
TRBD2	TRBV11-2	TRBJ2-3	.	CASSSTLGSGRETGSTDTQYF	TGTGCCAGCAGCTCTACCCTTGGTAGCGGGAGGGAAACCGGCTCCACAGATACGCAGTATTTT
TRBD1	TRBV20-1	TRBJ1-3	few	CSAPDRDSGNTIYF	TGCAGTGCACCCGACAGGGACTCTGGAAACACCATATATTTT